A selection of T cell receptor beta chains follows, all from one sample in a study of shared clonotypes between healthy human individuals. Only in-frame clones appear in the TCRdb table, and some are missing; sequencing was by immunoSEQ multiplex PCR. This sample has approximately 650,000 clones, with 95% found just once. Sequences were obtained from naive CD8+ T cells sorted from blood. Receptors originate from a woman younger than 45 in good health. The CDR3 runs from the conserved cysteine through the conserved F or W. A D gene is named only where the DNA matches it firmly. Some rows have no size entry. The others give once, few or many, or a class for an expanded clone.

clone_size	cdr3_length	j_call	v_call	d_call	cdr3_aa	cdr3_nt
.	13	TRBJ2-7	TRBV28	TRBD2	CASSLGGTAEQYF	TGTGCCAGCAGCTTGGGGGGGACTGCAGAGCAGTACTTC
.	15	TRBJ2-7	TRBV6-1	TRBD2	CASREIAGGPYEQYF	TGTGCCAGCAGGGAAATAGCGGGAGGCCCCTACGAGCAGTACTTC
once	15	TRBJ2-5	TRBV27	.	CASSISPGMGETQYF	TGTGCCAGCAGTATATCGCCAGGTATGGGAGAGACCCAGTACTTC
.	16	TRBJ1-3	TRBV27	.	CASSLSGRSSGNTIYF	TGTGCCAGCAGTTTATCCGGACGCAGCTCTGGAAACACCATATATTTT
.	16	TRBJ2-2	TRBV6-1	TRBD1	CASSELGGSRTGELFF	TGTGCCAGCAGTGAATTAGGGGGCTCGAGGACCGGGGAGCTGTTTTTT
.	13	TRBJ1-1	TRBV7-8	.	CASTSDSLSEAFF	TGTGCCAGCACCTCGGACAGCCTCTCTGAAGCTTTCTTT
.	14	TRBJ1-5	TRBV2	.	CASQQDHSNQPQHF	TGTGCCAGCCAACAGGACCATAGCAATCAGCCCCAGCATTTT
.	12	TRBJ2-3	TRBV11-2	.	CASSDDDTTQYF	TGTGCCAGCAGCGATGATGACACTACGCAGTATTTT
.	18	TRBJ2-3	TRBV5-6	.	CASSFYRIRSSGADTQYF	TGTGCCAGCAGCTTTTATCGTATTCGGAGTAGCGGCGCAGATACGCAGTATTTT
.	14	TRBJ2-7	TRBV5-8	.	CASSLEGPTYEQYF	TGTGCCAGCAGCTTGGAGGGGCCCACCTACGAGCAGTACTTC
once	20	TRBJ2-3	TRBV27	TRBD2	CASSFFPLRGHGGERDTQYF	TGTGCCAGCAGTTTTTTCCCCCTTCGCGGACACGGGGGGGAAAGGGATACGCAGTATTTT
.	13	TRBJ2-7	TRBV27	.	CASSYGLTYEQYF	TGTGCCAGCAGTTACGGTCTTACCTACGAGCAGTACTTC
.	13	TRBJ2-4	TRBV29-1	.	CSVIEGGKNIQYF	TGCAGCGTTATTGAGGGGGGCAAAAACATTCAGTACTTC
.	17	TRBJ2-5	TRBV5-4	.	CASSPELGDPQCETQYF	TGTGCCAGCAGCCCCGAGTTGGGCGACCCCCAATGCGAGACCCAGTACTTC
.	14	TRBJ1-2	TRBV28	.	CASSITGTYYGYTF	TGTGCCAGCTCTATAACCGGGACATACTATGGCTACACCTTC
.	14	TRBJ2-5	TRBV19	.	CASSPTEFQETQYF	TGTGCCAGTAGCCCGACAGAGTTCCAAGAGACCCAGTACTTC
.	16	TRBJ2-7	TRBV9	.	CASSVDGSGSPYEQYF	TGTGCCAGCAGCGTAGATGGGTCAGGTTCCCCCTACGAGCAGTACTTC
.	15	TRBJ2-7	TRBV5-6	.	CASSFLSRGGYEQYF	TGTGCCAGCAGCTTTCTATCCAGGGGGGGGTACGAGCAGTACTTC
.	14	TRBJ2-5	TRBV5-6	.	CASSRVGVVETQYF	TGTGCCAGCAGCAGGGTGGGGGTTGTAGAGACCCAGTACTTC
.	14	TRBJ1-1	TRBV9	TRBD1	CASSGQGVDTEAFF	TGTGCCAGCAGCGGACAGGGGGTGGACACTGAAGCTTTCTTT
once	13	TRBJ2-7	TRBV5-4	TRBD1	CASSWDRNYEQYF	TGTGCCAGCAGTTGGGACAGGAACTACGAGCAGTACTTC
.	11	TRBJ1-1	TRBV5-4	.	CASQTNTEAFF	TGTGCCAGCCAGACTAACACTGAAGCTTTCTTT
.	17	TRBJ2-7	TRBV5-4	TRBD2	CASSFGPGTIFSYEQYF	TGTGCCAGCAGCTTTGGGCCTGGGACTATATTCTCCTACGAGCAGTACTTC
.	14	TRBJ2-1	TRBV6-1	.	CASAPRVSGNEQFF	TGTGCCAGCGCCCCCCGGGTTAGCGGCAATGAGCAGTTCTTC
once	14	TRBJ2-4	TRBV9	.	CASSVDGGQNIQYF	TGTGCCAGCAGCGTAGATGGGGGACAAAACATTCAGTACTTC
.	15	TRBJ2-2	TRBV9	.	CASSLSTKNTGELFF	TGTGCCAGCAGCCTCTCCACTAAGAACACCGGGGAGCTGTTTTTT
.	15	TRBJ2-5	TRBV14	TRBD1	CASSQQGQAQETQYF	TGTGCCAGCAGCCAACAGGGACAGGCCCAAGAGACCCAGTACTTC
.	15	TRBJ2-1	TRBV28	TRBD2	CASSFLASGNNEQFF	TGTGCCAGCAGTTTTTTGGCTAGCGGGAACAATGAGCAGTTCTTC
.	12	TRBJ2-7	TRBV28	.	CASSFRGYEQYF	TGTGCCAGCAGTTTCCGGGGGTACGAGCAGTACTTC
.	12	TRBJ1-5	TRBV28	.	CASSSGRSVGHF	TGTGCCAGCAGTTCGGGACGTTCGGTCGGGCATTTT
.	12	TRBJ2-3	TRBV11-2	.	CASSLGPDTQYF	TGTGCCAGCAGCTTAGGTCCAGATACGCAGTATTTT
.	15	TRBJ2-2	TRBV28	.	CASSLLDAAAGELFF	TGTGCCAGCAGTTTATTGGATGCGGCGGCCGGGGAGCTGTTTTTT
.	13	TRBJ2-7	TRBV5-6	TRBD2	CASSSSGSYEQYF	TGTGCCAGCAGCTCTAGCGGGAGCTACGAGCAGTACTTC
.	15	TRBJ2-3	TRBV27	TRBD1	CASSLYRGQADTQYF	TGTGCCAGCAGTTTATACAGGGGGCAAGCAGATACGCAGTATTTT
.	12	TRBJ1-2	TRBV28	.	CASSLGMEGYTF	TGTGCCAGCAGTTTGGGGATGGAAGGCTACACCTTC
.	14	TRBJ2-7	TRBV6-5	.	CASSYPTGLSEQYF	TGTGCCAGCAGTTACCCGACAGGTCTCTCCGAGCAGTACTTC
.	13	TRBJ2-7	TRBV2	TRBD2	CASVAGGVHEQYF	TGTGCCAGCGTAGCGGGAGGGGTCCACGAGCAGTACTTC
.	12	TRBJ2-3	TRBV27	TRBD2	CVASGPTDTQYF	TGTGTGGCTAGCGGTCCCACAGATACGCAGTATTTT
.	11	TRBJ2-7	TRBV6-4	.	CASSDGALQYF	TGTGCCAGCAGTGACGGGGCGCTGCAGTACTTC
.	15	TRBJ2-7	TRBV5-4	TRBD1	CASSPPGQGRAEQYF	TGTGCCAGCAGCCCCCCGGGACAGGGCAGAGCGGAGCAGTACTTC
once	13	TRBJ1-5	TRBV27	.	CASRPGVFQPQHF	TGTGCCAGCAGGCCCGGGGTTTTTCAGCCCCAGCATTTT
.	15	TRBJ2-7	TRBV19	.	CASSEEVTPLYEQYF	TGTGCCAGTAGTGAAGAGGTGACCCCACTCTACGAGCAGTACTTC
.	15	TRBJ2-1	TRBV28	TRBD2	CASSLSGRSYNEQFF	TGTGCCAGCAGTTTGAGCGGGAGGTCCTACAATGAGCAGTTCTTC
once	12	TRBJ2-7	TRBV6-5	.	CASSPTGPEQYF	TGTGCCAGCAGTCCTACAGGGCCCGAGCAGTACTTC
.	16	TRBJ2-7	TRBV27	.	CASSPSAGTVSYEQYF	TGTGCCAGCAGTCCCTCTGCAGGGACGGTCTCCTACGAGCAGTACTTC
.	14	TRBJ1-3	TRBV28	TRBD1	CATGDRGPGNTIYF	TGTGCCACCGGAGACAGGGGGCCTGGAAACACCATATATTTT
.	13	TRBJ2-7	TRBV7-9	TRBD1	CASSPGQGHEQYF	TGTGCCAGCAGTCCGGGACAGGGCCACGAGCAGTACTTC
once	15	TRBJ2-6	TRBV27	.	CASSLSMSGANVLTF	TGTGCCAGCAGTTTATCGATGTCTGGGGCCAACGTCCTGACTTTC
.	15	TRBJ1-2	TRBV7-6	.	CASSHGTGVGYGYTF	TGTGCCAGCAGCCACGGAACGGGAGTGGGCTATGGCTACACCTTC